The rows below give T cell receptor beta chains drawn from one sample of a study of CD8 T cells in ankylosing spondylitis. TCRdb processed the 5' RACE reads anew with MiXCR; each CDR3 protein has one entry. The repertoire includes under 450,000 distinct CDR3 sequences, 15% to 20% of them detected once, and around 0.92% sits in the top ten. Sequenced: blood, either unsorted or a sorted T cell fraction (not recorded which). All receptors come from a male donor with ankylosing spondylitis. The CDR3 runs from the conserved cysteine through the conserved F or W. Fields, in order: V gene, clone size, D gene, J gene, CDR3 DNA, CDR3 protein. The D gene is left open where the match is weak. Clone size is shown for a subset of rows, as once, few, many or a class of expanded clone.

TRBV20-1	few	-	TRBJ2-7	TGCAGTGCTAGATCCCAGATGTACGAGCAGTACTTC	CSARSQMYEQYF
TRBV20-1	-	TRBD2	TRBJ2-3	TGCAGTGCCCAGCGGGAGGGCACAGATACGCAGTATTTT	CSAQREGTDTQYF
TRBV20-1	-	-	TRBJ1-6	TGCAGTGCTAGGGGGCAGAGCAATTCACCCCTCCACTTT	CSARGQSNSPLHF
TRBV20-1	once	-	TRBJ2-6	TGCAGTGCTAGTCGGGGGCGTTCTGGGGCCAACGTCCTGACTTTC	CSASRGRSGANVLTF
TRBV20-1	-	-	TRBJ2-3	TGCAGTGCTAGTGTGCCATCCTATACAGATACGCAGTATTTT	CSASVPSYTDTQYF
TRBV6-5	few	TRBD1	TRBJ2-2	TGTGCCAGCAGTTACTCGAGGGCACAGGGGGTAGGGGAGCTGTTTTTT	CASSYSRAQGVGELFF
TRBV14	-	-	TRBJ1-1	TGTGCCAGCAGCCACCCAGGACAGAAACAGAACACTGAAGCTTTCTTT	CASSHPGQKQNTEAFF
TRBV20-1	-	TRBD2	TRBJ2-1	TGCAGTGCTAGAGTAGCGGGAGCCGTCAATGAGCAGTTCTTC	CSARVAGAVNEQFF
TRBV12-3/TRBV12-4	once	TRBD1	TRBJ2-7	TGTGCCAGCAGAAGGGGACAGAGCGTTCACTACGAGCAGTACTTC	CASRRGQSVHYEQYF
TRBV15	few	TRBD1	TRBJ2-2	TGTGCCACCAGCAGACGGACAGGGGACACCGGGGAGCTGTTTTTT	CATSRRTGDTGELFF
TRBV5-1	-	TRBD2	TRBJ2-5	TGCGCCAGCAGCTTGGCGCCCAGCGGGGGGGCCCGGGAGACCCAGTACTTC	CASSLAPSGGARETQYF
TRBV3-1	-	-	TRBJ2-3	TGTGCCAGCAGCCCCTCGGGAGCAGATACGCAGTATTTT	CASSPSGADTQYF
TRBV25-1	-	-	TRBJ1-4	TGTGCCAGCGCCCGGGGGCCGGAGGAAAAACTGTTTTTT	CASARGPEEKLFF
TRBV20-1	-	-	TRBJ1-1	TGCAGTGCTAGAGATCTGGGTTGGATGAACACTCAAGCTTTCTTT	CSARDLGWMNTQAFF
TRBV20-1	few	-	TRBJ2-7	TGCAGTGCCGGATACTGGGGGCAAGGTTCCTACGAGCAGTACTTC	CSAGYWGQGSYEQYF
TRBV7-3	-	-	TRBJ2-1	TGTGCCAGCAGCAACAGGACGGGACTCGCTTACAATGAGCAGTTCTTC	CASSNRTGLAYNEQFF
TRBV27	many	-	TRBJ2-1	TGTGCCAGCAGTCTTCTGGGCAGCAACAATGAGCAGTTCTTC	CASSLLGSNNEQFF
TRBV13	few	TRBD2	TRBJ2-5	TGTGCCAGCAGCTTCCATGCTAGCGGGGGCTTAGCGTACTTC	CASSFHASGGLAYF
TRBV6-2/TRBV6-3	few	-	TRBJ2-2	TGTGCCAGCAGTCGTGGGTCACCGAACACCGGGGAGCTGTTTTTT	CASSRGSPNTGELFF
TRBV4-2	few	TRBD2	TRBJ2-3	TGTGCCAGCAGACCGCGGGGAAGCGGGGGGGCTAGCACAGATACGCAGTATTTT	CASRPRGSGGASTDTQYF
TRBV11-2	few	-	TRBJ2-5	TGTGCCACCCGTCAGGTCCAAGAGACCCAGTACTTC	CATRQVQETQYF
TRBV7-3	few	-	TRBJ1-2	TGTGCCAGCAGCTTATACGGGAACTATGGCTACACCTTC	CASSLYGNYGYTF
TRBV24-1	few	TRBD1	TRBJ2-7	TGTGCCACCAGTGAAGGAGGTTCCCGGGACAGGGACTACGAGCAGTACTTC	CATSEGGSRDRDYEQYF
TRBV5-1	-	-	TRBJ2-5	TGCGCCAGCACCGGCAGGGGGGGAGAGACCCAGTACTTC	CASTGRGGETQYF
TRBV7-9	-	-	TRBJ2-7	TGTGCCAGCAGCTTGGCACCTCTCGCGGAGCAGTACTTC	CASSLAPLAEQYF
TRBV20-1	-	TRBD1	TRBJ1-6	TGCAGTACCGGACAGGGGGCCGGGGTGGGAAATTCACCCCTCCACTTT	CSTGQGAGVGNSPLHF
TRBV4-1	-	TRBD2	TRBJ2-1	TGCGCCAGCAGCCAGGAAAATAGCGGGAGCTCCTACAATGAGCAGTTCTTC	CASSQENSGSSYNEQFF
TRBV6-2/TRBV6-3	-	-	TRBJ1-1	TGTGCCAGCAGTTACAAGGAGAACACTGAAGCTTTCTTT	CASSYKENTEAFF
TRBV20-1	few	TRBD1	TRBJ1-1	TGCAGTGCTATCCCCATGACAGGGGCCTTTTCAGAAGCTTTCTTT	CSAIPMTGAFSEAFF
TRBV5-1	few	TRBD1	TRBJ1-6	TGCGCCAGCAGCCCGGGACAGGGCACCTATAATTCACCCCTCCACTTT	CASSPGQGTYNSPLHF
TRBV3-1	-	-	TRBJ2-5	TGTGCCAGCAGTCAACTAGATCCGTTGGAGACCCAGTACTTC	CASSQLDPLETQYF
TRBV12-3/TRBV12-4	many	-	TRBJ1-1	TGTGCCAGCAGCCAACGGGTCGGTGAAGCTTTCTTT	CASSQRVGEAFF
TRBV7-2	-	-	TRBJ1-5	TGTGCCAGCAGCCTGCAGGTTAGCAATCAGCCCCAGCATTTT	CASSLQVSNQPQHF
TRBV6-2/TRBV6-3	-	TRBD1	TRBJ2-3	TGTGCCAGCAGTCCCGGGACAGGGAGGTCAGATACGCAGTATTTT	CASSPGTGRSDTQYF
TRBV7-9	-	-	TRBJ2-5	TGTGCCAGCAGCCTCGACAGCTATGAGACCCAGTACTTC	CASSLDSYETQYF
TRBV5-1	-	-	TRBJ1-1	TGCGCCAGCAGCCCCAACAGGGTAGGCCCCGGCACTGAAGCTTTCTTT	CASSPNRVGPGTEAFF
TRBV12-3/TRBV12-4	many	TRBD2	TRBJ2-1	TGTGCCAGCAGTTCCGGGACTAGCGGGAGAGGTCATGAGCAGTTCTTC	CASSSGTSGRGHEQFF
TRBV5-1	-	-	TRBJ2-3	TGCGCCAGCAGCTTGGCGAAGACCGGAGATACGCAGTATTTT	CASSLAKTGDTQYF
TRBV7-6	-	-	TRBJ2-7	TGTGCCAGCAGCTTCGGTTCAGCCCGTCGGGACGAGCAGTACTTC	CASSFGSARRDEQYF
TRBV12-3/TRBV12-4	-	TRBD1	TRBJ1-1	TGTGCCAGCAGTCGTTCAGGGGGTAACACTGAAGCTTTCTTT	CASSRSGGNTEAFF
TRBV9	few	TRBD2	TRBJ2-3	TGTGCCAGCAGCGTAACAGCGGGGGGCGGCACAGATACGCAGTATTTT	CASSVTAGGGTDTQYF
TRBV20-1	-	-	TRBJ2-3	TGCAGTGCTAGAGAGAGCACAGATACGCAGTATTTT	CSARESTDTQYF
TRBV10-3	-	TRBD2	TRBJ2-1	TGTGCCATCAGTGTGACGGGGACTAACAACTATGAGCAGTTCTTC	CAISVTGTNNYEQFF
TRBV28	few	TRBD2	TRBJ2-1	TGTGCCAGCAGTCCGGGGGGACGGTACAATGAGCAGTTCTTC	CASSPGGRYNEQFF
TRBV7-2	many	-	TRBJ1-5	TGTGCCAGCAGCTTAGAGGCAGCCAGCAGGCCCCAGCATTTT	CASSLEAASRPQHF
TRBV20-1	few	TRBD1	TRBJ1-5	TGCAGTGCTAGAGATAGGACAGGGATAGGCAATCAGCCCCAGCATTTT	CSARDRTGIGNQPQHF
TRBV7-2	many	-	TRBJ1-5	TGTGCCAGCAGCTTAGTGGCAGGGACCAATCAGCCCCAGCATTTT	CASSLVAGTNQPQHF
TRBV18	few	-	TRBJ1-5	TGTGCCAGCTCACCGACAGGTCATAGCAATCAGCCCCAGCATTTT	CASSPTGHSNQPQHF
TRBV5-1	many	-	TRBJ2-3	TGCGCCAGCAGCTTCCAACCTTCCGGGCCCCGGACAGATACGCAGTATTTT	CASSFQPSGPRTDTQYF